The 24 T cell receptor beta chains below were found in one sample sequenced in a study of T cell changes during pregnancy in multiple sclerosis. Here immunoSEQ multiplex PCR was the method, and the copy in TCRdb shows in-frame clones only, minus some. The sample records about 75,000 clones, approximately 95% being singletons. The material was CD4+ T cells from peripheral blood mononuclear cells, obtained after pregnancy. The source of these receptors is a female donor with multiple sclerosis, enrolled in a pregnancy study.

The V gene is TRBV28, the J gene TRBJ2-3; D might be TRBD2 (6 bases). The germline V gene encodes CDR1 MDHEN and CDR2 SYDVKM. The V end lost 3 bases, the J end lost 0 bases, and 16 bases lay between the germline ends. The CDR3 spans 17 residues. DNA for the CDR3: TGTGCCAGCAGTTTTAGTGGGAGGCCCCCTAGCACAGATACGCAGTATTTT. Amino acids: CASSFSGRPPSTDTQYF.

The chain is built from TRBV4-2 and TRBJ2-3; D perhaps matches TRBD2 (5 bases). V lost 3 bases and J lost 1, with 17 bases in between. There are 17 residues in the CDR3. Germline assignment: CDR1 LGHNA and CDR2 YNFKEQ. CDR3 nucleotide sequence: TGTGCCAGCAGCCAGTTACCGGGAAGCCGGGGCACAGATACGCAGTATTTT. Translated, it gives CASSQLPGSRGTDTQYF.

The rearrangement joins TRBV9 to TRBJ2-2; D perhaps matches TRBD2 (5 bases). Trimming left V 0 bases short and J 4 bases short, with 10 bases between. CDR3 length: 15 amino acids. From germline, CDR1 is SGDLS and CDR2 YYNGEE. The CDR3 DNA is TGTGCCAGCAGCGTAGTTAGCGACCTCACCGGGGAGCTGTTTTTT. This encodes CASSVVSDLTGELFF.

The genes are TRBV5-4 and TRBJ2-7; perhaps TRBD2 as D (6 bases). The CDR3 loop spans 16 amino acids. With 4 bases removed from V and 4 bases from J, the gap between germline ends came to 21 bases. CDR1 is SGHNT and CDR2 is YYREEE in the germline V gene (reference sequence). The CDR3 DNA is TGTGCCAGCAGCCCAAATAGCGGTTCCTCGTCGTACGAGCAGTACTTC. Protein: CASSPNSGSSSYEQYF.

CDR3 coding DNA: TGTGCCAGCAGCCGCAGACAGGAATGGGACAATGAGCAGTTCTTC. Its translation: CASSRRQEWDNEQFF. The V gene is TRBV7-2, the J gene TRBJ2-1; TRBD1 might be the D (6 bases). V lost 5 bases to trimming and J lost 5 bases, with 16 bases between them. Germline V CDR1 and CDR2: SGHTA, FQGNSA. This CDR3 has 15 amino acids. Looking up the rest from reference TRBV7-2 and TRBJ2-1 gives the full variable domain: GAGVSQSPSNKVTEKGKDVELRCDPISGHTALYWYRQSLGQGLEFLIYFQGNSAPDKSGLPSDRFSAERTGGSVSTLTIQRTQQEDSAVYLCASSRRQEWDNEQFFGPGTRLTVL.

With respect to this clone: The same CDR3 arises from other DNA sequences in this sample as well. The chain joins TRBV5-1 to TRBJ1-1; 8 nucleotides align to TRBD1. Germline loops: CDR1 SGHRS, CDR2 YFSETQ. The CDR3 is made up of 14 amino acids. Trimming cost V 5 bases and J 5 bases; bases outside gene matches: 8. The DNA of the CDR3 is TGCGCCAGCAGAGTGATTAACAGGGGGACTGAAGCTTTCTTT. Translated, it gives CASRVINRGTEAFF.

This sequence joins TRBV5-6 and TRBJ1-4, with D perhaps matching TRBD1 (6 bases). The germline gives CDR1 SGHDT, CDR2 YYEEEE. The CDR3 length is 16 residues. The V end was cut by 1 base, the J end by 4 bases, with 14 bases between. The CDR3 here is CASSLTQGVINEKLFF. Here the CDR3 DNA reads TGTGCCAGCAGCTTGACACAGGGAGTTATTAATGAAAAACTGTTTTTT. The variable domain in full, with the rest retrieved from reference TRBV5-6 and TRBJ1-4, is DAGVTQSPTHLIKTRGQQVTLRCSPKSGHDTVSWYQQALGQGPQFIFQYYEEEERQRGNFPDRFSGHQFPNYSSELNVNALLLGDSALYLCASSLTQGVINEKLFFGSGTQLSVL.

This chain connects TRBV9 to TRBJ1-2, with TRBD1 matching over 9 bases. Unmatched junction bases numbered 6, after V lost 2 bases and J lost 4 bases. The germline V gene encodes CDR1 SGDLS and CDR2 YYNGEE. CDR3 length: 15 amino acids. The CDR3 DNA follows: TGTGCCAGCAGCGTCACAGGGGGCGCGAGCTATGGCTACACCTTC. Translated, it gives CASSVTGGASYGYTF.

This sequence joins TRBV11-2 and TRBJ2-5; D not resolved. Germline loops: CDR1 SGHAT, CDR2 FQNNGV. The CDR3 runs 15 residues. V lost 1 base to trimming and J lost 4 bases, with 13 bases between them. As DNA, the CDR3 is TGTGCCAGCAGCTTAGGGGTGTCCACGGGAGAGACCCAGTACTTC. Its protein product is CASSLGVSTGETQYF.

The chain links TRBV4-2 to TRBJ2-1; TRBD2 matches 14 bases. The V gene's germline CDR1 is LGHNA and CDR2 YNFKEQ. This CDR3 is 17 amino acids long. The ends lost 4 bases at V and 7 bases at J; junction bases unmatched: 9. This chain's CDR3 is CASSLQAGTSGGNEQFF. In nucleotides, the CDR3 is TGTGCCAGCAGCCTTCAAGCCGGGACTAGCGGGGGAAATGAGCAGTTCTTC.

The genes are TRBV9 and TRBJ2-7; TRBD2 matches at 8 bases. The CDR3 consists of 14 residues. V gave up 2 bases and J gave up 2 bases; unmatched junction bases: 3. Germline V gene lookup returns CDR1 SGDLS and CDR2 YYNGEE. CDR3: CASSVSGTAYEQYF. Written as DNA, the CDR3 is TGTGCCAGCAGCGTTAGCGGGACGGCCTACGAGCAGTACTTC.

The chain uses TRBV7-8 and TRBJ2-5; 7 nucleotides match TRBD2. The CDR3 runs 17 residues. Germline V gene data show CDR1 as SGHVS and CDR2 as FQNEAQ. V was clipped by 5 bases and J by 0 bases; unmatched bases: 12. CDR3 in amino acids: CASSAELLLAYQETQYF. Here the CDR3 DNA reads TGTGCCAGCAGCGCCGAGCTGCTACTAGCGTACCAAGAGACCCAGTACTTC.

The chain couples TRBV10-3 to TRBJ2-1, with 14 bases fitting TRBD2. The CDR3 totals 18 residues. The trim removed 4 bases at V and 7 bases at J, leaving 12 bases unmatched. CDR1 ENHRY and CDR2 SYGVKD come from the germline V gene. For the CDR3, the DNA is TGTGCCATCAGTGCTGGGACTAGCGGGAGAAGAAGAGGTAATGAGCAGTTCTTC. Translation gives CAISAGTSGRRRGNEQFF.

This clone has just one count. J is TRBJ2-7 and V is TRBV28; 7 bases are shared with TRBD2. The V gene's germline CDR1 is MDHEN and CDR2 SYDVKM. V gave up 3 bases and J gave up 0 bases; unmatched junction bases: 5. The CDR3 covers 15 residues. CDR3 in amino acids: CASSLTGLPSYEQYF. CDR3 DNA: TGTGCCAGCAGTTTGACGGGACTACCCTCCTACGAGCAGTACTTC.

As regards this clone: At one end, the junction sequence differs from germline, possibly due to a read error. The chain has TRBV28 and TRBJ1-5; D is unclear. The CDR3 contains 12 residues. Germline assignment: CDR1 MDHEN and CDR2 SYDVKM. The CDR3 DNA reads as TGTGCCAGCAGCACTAGTCCGGGCCCAAAGAATTTT. This encodes CASSTSPGPKNF.

The chain joins TRBV5-1 to TRBJ2-2, with a weak D call TRBD1 (5 bases). Germline CDR1 is SGHRS and CDR2 is YFSETQ. CDR3 length: 13 amino acids. V was trimmed by 2 bases and J by 7 bases, leaving 9 bases between them. CDR3 sequence reads: CASSLQVYGELFF. The CDR3 DNA reads TGCGCCAGCAGCTTACAGGTTTACGGGGAGCTGTTTTTT.

The chain employs TRBV7-9 and TRBJ2-6, with a tentative D call TRBD1 (5 bases). CDR1 and CDR2 (germline): SEHNR, FQNEAQ (reference sequence). V was cut by 5 bases and J by 1 base, with 18 bases left in between. The CDR3 runs 18 residues. The CDR3 DNA reads TGTGCCAGCAGCCCAGCCGGCAGGGTAGGATCTGGGGCCAACGTCCTGACTTTC. Translated: CASSPAGRVGSGANVLTF.

This chain uses TRBV6-5 with TRBJ1-2, with D uncertain. The germline gives CDR1 MNHEY, CDR2 SVGAGI. The CDR3 covers 12 residues. V was pared by 5 bases and J by 5 bases, with 9 bases between. CDR3 residues: CASSLDRYGYTF. In nucleotides, the CDR3 is TGTGCCAGCAGTCTAGACCGATATGGCTACACCTTC.

The chain couples TRBV27 to TRBJ1-4; D might be TRBD1 (6 bases). Trimming left V 8 bases short and J 0 bases short, with 10 bases between. CDR1 and CDR2 (germline): MNHEY, SMNVEV (reference sequence). CDR3 length equals 14 residues. DNA of the CDR3: TGTGCCAGCTCGACAGGTGCAACTAATGAAAAACTGTTTTTT. Translating gives CASSTGATNEKLFF.

This clone has only one observation. The genes are TRBV13 and TRBJ2-1; weak D call: TRBD2 (7 bases). This CDR3 has 14 residues. Trimming shortened V by 5 bases and J by 9 bases, and 17 bases separated the two germline ends. The germline V gene encodes CDR1 PRHDT and CDR2 FYEKMQ (reference sequence). The CDR3 DNA is TGTGCCAGCAGCCTAATAGGGGGGGGTGGTGAGCAGTTCTTC. Amino acids: CASSLIGGGGEQFF.

This clone occurred once. The chain carries TRBV28 and TRBJ2-3; 10 nucleotides agree with TRBD2. CDR1 and CDR2 from the germline V gene are MDHEN and SYDVKM. Trimming took 7 bases from V and 3 from J; bases not matched to a gene: 13. This CDR3 spans 17 amino acids. The DNA of the CDR3 is TGTGCCAGCAACTCCCCAGCGGCTAGCGGGAGTACAGATACGCAGTATTTT. Its protein is CASNSPAASGSTDTQYF.

V is TRBV28 and J is TRBJ2-7; 13 bases match TRBD2. There are 16 residues in the CDR3. Germline-derived CDR1 and CDR2 are MDHEN and SYDVKM. The ends lost 5 bases at V and 0 bases at J; junction bases unmatched: 4. Here the CDR3 reads CASSRLAGGISYEQYF. CDR3 bases: TGTGCCAGCAGTCGACTAGCGGGAGGTATCTCCTACGAGCAGTACTTC.

CDR3 region: CASSAGTGRETQYF. In DNA form, the CDR3 reads TGTGCCAGCAGCGCCGGGACAGGGAGGGAGACCCAGTACTTC. The chain has TRBV9 and TRBJ2-5, with 9 bases matching TRBD1. The CDR3 consists of 14 residues. Per germline, CDR1 SGDLS and CDR2 YYNGEE. The V segment lost 3 bases and the J segment 5 bases; nucleotides outside the gene matches: 5.

The genes are TRBV30 and TRBJ2-5; weak D call: TRBD2 (6 bases). Germline CDR1 GTSNPN, CDR2 SVGIG (reference sequence). Trimming stripped 0 bases from V and 0 bases from J, with 11 bases between. The CDR3 covers 15 residues. CDR3 sequence: CAWSVDRGYQETQYF. CDR3 nucleotide sequence: TGTGCCTGGAGTGTAGATCGGGGGTACCAAGAGACCCAGTACTTC.